The 11 T cell receptor beta chains given below trace back to one sample, sequenced in a study of blood T cell repertoires in COVID-19. Measured with immunoSEQ multiplex PCR; TCRdb has only the in-frame clones, and not every one. The top ten hold approximately 2% of the sample, which has more than 200,000 clones, around 90% seen once. The source material was PBMCs or T cells enriched from blood (not recorded which). The receptors derive from a woman aged 18-29 years who had recovered from COVID-19.

This chain uses TRBV13 with TRBJ1-3; no definite D call. V was shortened by 3 bases and J by 4 bases, with 10 bases between the two germline ends. Germline V lookup: CDR1 PRHDT, CDR2 FYEKMQ (reference sequence). The CDR3 loop spans 14 amino acids. For the CDR3, the DNA is TGTGCCAGCAGCTTCGGGGTACCAGGAAACACCATATATTTT. Translated: CASSFGVPGNTIYF.

V is TRBV28 and J is TRBJ2-1; 7 bases map to TRBD2. The V gene's germline CDR1 is MDHEN and CDR2 SYDVKM. The CDR3 consists of 17 residues. Germline trimming cut 6 bases from V and 10 bases from J; bases unmatched to any gene: 21. In nucleotides, the CDR3 is TGTGCCAGCAGCTGGGGGGAACGTGGACTAGGGGATTCGGAGCAGTTCTTC. It translates to CASSWGERGLGDSEQFF.

This chain uses TRBV10-3 with TRBJ2-1; TRBD2 matches at 10 bases. Germline assignment: CDR1 ENHRY and CDR2 SYGVKD. This CDR3 comprises 14 residues. V lost 0 bases to trimming and J lost 8 bases; unmatched junction nucleotides: 1. CDR3 in amino acids: CAISESLAGDEQFF. The CDR3 nucleotides read TGTGCCATCAGTGAGTCCCTAGCGGGAGATGAGCAGTTCTTC.

The chain couples TRBV4-2 to TRBJ1-2, with D possibly matching TRBD1 (6 bases). The CDR3 runs to 16 residues. Germline CDR1 reads LGHNA; CDR2 reads YNFKEQ. Deletions cut 0 bases from V and 4 bases from J, with 15 bases between. CDR3 residues: CASSQDMASGAYGYTF. In nucleotides, the CDR3 is TGTGCCAGCAGCCAAGACATGGCATCAGGGGCCTATGGCTACACCTTC.

V and J are TRBV9 and TRBJ2-5, with D perhaps TRBD2 (7 bases). This CDR3 is 15 amino acids long. The germline V gene encodes CDR1 SGDLS and CDR2 YYNGEE. Trimming took off 3 bases at V and 5 bases at J, with 17 bases between the two ends. The CDR3 loop reads CASSAGGGRGETQYF. The DNA of the CDR3 is TGTGCCAGCAGCGCGGGCGGGGGCCGTGGGGAGACCCAGTACTTC.

V and J are TRBV7-9 and TRBJ2-3; 9 positions agree with TRBD1. The J segment lost 1 base and the V segment lost 8 bases, leaving 7 bases of the junction unmatched. The CDR3 has 15 amino acids. Germline V CDR1 and CDR2: SEHNR, FQNEAQ (reference sequence). The CDR3 sequence is CASVGTGWGTDTQYF. CDR3 DNA: TGTGCCAGCGTCGGGACAGGGTGGGGCACAGATACGCAGTATTTT.

CDR3 bases: TGTGCCAGCAGCTTAGAACCGGGACAATACAATCAGCCCCAGCATTTT. As protein: CASSLEPGQYNQPQHF. The chain links TRBV7-2 to TRBJ1-5, with D tentatively TRBD1 (6 bases). The CDR3 length is 16 residues. V lost 1 base, J lost 3 bases, and 13 bases lay in between. Germline CDR1 reads SGHTA; CDR2 reads FQGNSA.

V and J are TRBV10-3 and TRBJ1-1, with D hard to call. CDR3 length equals 13 residues. The ends were cut back, 6 bases at V and 1 base at J, with 9 bases in the middle. The germline V gene has CDR1 ENHRY and CDR2 SYGVKD. The CDR3 DNA reads as TGTGCCATCAGCCGAGCCCCGAACACTGAAGCTTTCTTT. Translation gives CAISRAPNTEAFF.

There are a few counts of this clone. The chain carries TRBV7-2 and TRBJ1-2, with D perhaps TRBD1 (5 bases). In germline, CDR1 is SGHTA, CDR2 FQGNSA. CDR3 length equals 15 residues. Trimming removed 2 bases from V and 2 bases from J, with 12 bases in between. The CDR3 is CASSLQQGLNYGYTF. The DNA of the CDR3 is TGTGCCAGCAGCTTACAGCAGGGCTTGAACTATGGCTACACCTTC.

V usage is TRBV28 and J usage is TRBJ1-1, with 7 bases fitting TRBD1. Per the germline V gene, CDR1 is MDHEN and CDR2 is SYDVKM. V trimming: 7 bases; J trimming: 0 bases; junction bases outside the gene matches: 8. The CDR3 is made up of 15 amino acids. The CDR3, as DNA: TGTGCCAGCACCCTGACAGGGCCCATGAACACTGAAGCTTTCTTT. It specifies CASTLTGPMNTEAFF.

The chain carries TRBV18 and TRBJ2-1; D remains unclear. Germline CDR1 reads KGHSH; CDR2 reads LQKENI. With 6 bases removed from V and 12 bases from J, the gap between germline ends came to 15 bases. CDR3 length equals 12 residues. CDR3: CASSQDTRGQFF. CDR3 nucleotide sequence: TGTGCCAGCTCCCAAGACACCCGTGGGCAGTTCTTC. Full variable domain (outside the CDR3, taken from reference TRBV18 and TRBJ2-1): NAGVMQNPRHLVRRRGQEARLRCSPMKGHSHVYWYRQLPEEGLKFMVYLQKENIIDESGMPKERFSAEFPKEGPSILRIQQVVRGDSAAYFCASSQDTRGQFFGPGTRLTVL.